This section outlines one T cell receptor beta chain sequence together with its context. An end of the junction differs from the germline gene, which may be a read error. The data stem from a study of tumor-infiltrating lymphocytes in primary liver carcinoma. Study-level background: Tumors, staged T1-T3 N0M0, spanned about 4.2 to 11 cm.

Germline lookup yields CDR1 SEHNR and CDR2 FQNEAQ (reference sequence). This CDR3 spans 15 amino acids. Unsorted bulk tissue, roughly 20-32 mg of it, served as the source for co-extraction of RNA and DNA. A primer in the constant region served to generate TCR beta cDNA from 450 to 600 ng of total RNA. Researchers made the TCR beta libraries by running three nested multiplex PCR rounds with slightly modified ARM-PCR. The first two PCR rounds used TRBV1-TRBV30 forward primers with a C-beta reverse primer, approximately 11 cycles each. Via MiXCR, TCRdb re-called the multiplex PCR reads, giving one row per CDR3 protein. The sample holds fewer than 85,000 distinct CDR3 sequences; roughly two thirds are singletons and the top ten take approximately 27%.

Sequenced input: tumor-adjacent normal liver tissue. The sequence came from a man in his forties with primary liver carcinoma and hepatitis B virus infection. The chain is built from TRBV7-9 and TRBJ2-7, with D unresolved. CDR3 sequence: CASSPFADPSYEQCF. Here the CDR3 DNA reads TGTGCCAGTAGCCCCTTTGCAGACCCCTCCTACGAGCAGTGCTTT.